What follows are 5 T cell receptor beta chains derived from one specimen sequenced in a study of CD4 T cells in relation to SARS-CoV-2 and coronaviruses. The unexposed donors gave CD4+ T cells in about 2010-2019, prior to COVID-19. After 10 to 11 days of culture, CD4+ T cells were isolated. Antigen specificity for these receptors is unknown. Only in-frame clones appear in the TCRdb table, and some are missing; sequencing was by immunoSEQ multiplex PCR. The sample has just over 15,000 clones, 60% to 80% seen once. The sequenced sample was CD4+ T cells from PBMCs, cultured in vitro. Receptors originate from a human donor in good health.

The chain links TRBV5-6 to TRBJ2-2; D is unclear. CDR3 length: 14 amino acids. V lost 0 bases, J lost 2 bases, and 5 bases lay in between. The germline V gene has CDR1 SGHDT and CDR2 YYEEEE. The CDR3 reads CASSLGQNTGELFF. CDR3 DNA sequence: TGTGCCAGCAGCTTGGGACAAAACACCGGGGAGCTGTTTTTT.

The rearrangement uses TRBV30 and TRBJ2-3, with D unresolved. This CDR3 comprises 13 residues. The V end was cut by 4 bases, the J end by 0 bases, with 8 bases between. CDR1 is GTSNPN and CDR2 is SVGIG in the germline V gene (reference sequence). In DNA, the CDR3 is TGTGCCTGGACCGGCGGCAGCACAGATACGCAGTATTTT. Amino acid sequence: CAWTGGSTDTQYF.

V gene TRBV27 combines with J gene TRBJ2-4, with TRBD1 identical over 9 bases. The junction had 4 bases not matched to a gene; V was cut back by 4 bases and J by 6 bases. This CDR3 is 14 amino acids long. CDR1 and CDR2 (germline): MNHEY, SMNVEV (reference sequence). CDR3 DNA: TGTGCCAGCAGTTCATGGACAGGGGTAAACATTCAGTACTTC. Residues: CASSSWTGVNIQYF.

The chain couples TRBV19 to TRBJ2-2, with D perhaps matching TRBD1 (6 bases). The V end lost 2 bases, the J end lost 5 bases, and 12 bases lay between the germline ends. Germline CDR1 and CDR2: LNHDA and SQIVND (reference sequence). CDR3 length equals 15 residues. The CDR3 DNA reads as TGTGCCAGTAGTATACAGGCGAGGGGGACCGGGGAGCTGTTTTTT. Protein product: CASSIQARGTGELFF.

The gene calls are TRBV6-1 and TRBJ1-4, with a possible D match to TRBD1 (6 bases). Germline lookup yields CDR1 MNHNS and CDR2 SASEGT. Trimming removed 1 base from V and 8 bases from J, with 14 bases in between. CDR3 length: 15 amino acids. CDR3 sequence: CASSEVSGGAEKLFF. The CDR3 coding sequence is TGTGCCAGCAGTGAAGTATCTGGGGGCGCGGAAAAACTGTTTTTT.